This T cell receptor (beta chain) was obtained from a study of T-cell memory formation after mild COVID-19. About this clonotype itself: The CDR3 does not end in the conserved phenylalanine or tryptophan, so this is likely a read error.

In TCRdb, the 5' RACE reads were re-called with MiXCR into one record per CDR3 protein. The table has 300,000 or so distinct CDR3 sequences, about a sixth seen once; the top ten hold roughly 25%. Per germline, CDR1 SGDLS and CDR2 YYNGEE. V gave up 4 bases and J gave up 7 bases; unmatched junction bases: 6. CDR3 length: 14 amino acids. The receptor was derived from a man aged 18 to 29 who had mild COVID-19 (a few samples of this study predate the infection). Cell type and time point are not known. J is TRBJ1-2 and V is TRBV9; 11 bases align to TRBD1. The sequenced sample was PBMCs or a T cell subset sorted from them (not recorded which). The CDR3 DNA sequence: TGTGCCAGCAGCACCCGGACAGGGGGCGGTGGCTACACCTTA. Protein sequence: CASSTRTGGGGYTL.